This T cell receptor (beta chain) was identified in a study of T cell responses to AZD1222 COVID-19 vaccine. Points from the study as a whole: Nearly half of spike-specific TCRs reportedly go after variant regions that carry no mutations. Elevations in Spike-specific TCR breadth and depth followed administration of two AZD1222 doses.

J gave up 6 bases and V 5 bases, and 7 bases lay outside the gene matches. The CDR3 runs to 16 residues. Looked up from germline, CDR1 is SEHNR and CDR2 is FQNEAQ (reference sequence). Clones were sequenced by immunoSEQ multiplex PCR, and TCRdb holds only the in-frame ones, with some missing. Altogether around 120,000 clones are present, about 89% being singletons, with the ten largest covering 11%. On this clone: The antigen is undetermined.

The chain uses TRBV7-9 and TRBJ2-1; TRBD2 aligns across 13 bases. This specimen was peripheral blood, taken on day 0 of MenACWY control vaccination. This TCR was recovered from an adult in good health. The CDR3 nucleotides are TGTGCCAGCAGCCCGCCCGGACTAGCGGGAGCCAATGAGCAGTTCTTC. It codes for CASSPPGLAGANEQFF.